This T cell receptor (beta chain) is drawn from a study of CDR3 diversity in severe acne. From the PCR reads, TCRdb called clonotypes with MiXCR, one entry per CDR3 protein. Of about 84,000 distinct CDR3 sequences listed, 45% to 65% are singletons. Germline loops: CDR1 KGHDR, CDR2 SFDVKD. The CDR3 is 14 residues long. The junction had 5 bases not matched to a gene; V was cut back by 6 bases and J by 2 bases. The sequence derives from a male donor in good health, without acne. The source material was blood. V usage is TRBV24-1 and J usage is TRBJ2-7; the match to TRBD2 covers 8 bases. Written as DNA, the CDR3 is TGTGCCACCAGTTTGGCGGGAGGCACCTACGAGCAGTACTTC. Protein sequence: CATSLAGGTYEQYF.